One sample yielded the 11 T cell receptor beta chains listed below, sequenced in a study of CD8 T cells in ankylosing spondylitis. TCRdb independently ran MiXCR on the 5' RACE reads; one entry per CDR3 protein. The data hold more than 25,000 distinct CDR3 sequences, with 13% to 15% observed a single time. Sequenced sample: blood. These TCRs come from a male donor with ankylosing spondylitis or in good health (not recorded which).

The J gene is TRBJ2-2, the V gene TRBV5-1, with 10 bases matching TRBD1. CDR1 is SGHRS, CDR2 YFSETQ, per germline. Trimming removed 0 bases from V and 3 bases from J; junction bases left unmatched: 2. The CDR3 sequence is 16 residues long. The DNA for the CDR3 is TGCGCCAGCAGCTTGGTTGGGACAGGGGACACCGGGGAGCTGTTTTTT. Protein sequence: CASSLVGTGDTGELFF.

This clonotype occurred a few times. The V and J genes are TRBV19 and TRBJ1-4; 8 positions agree with TRBD1. Germline V lookup: CDR1 LNHDA, CDR2 SQIVND (reference sequence). This CDR3 spans 14 amino acids. Trimming at V came to 6 bases and at J to 9 bases, leaving 9 bases not matched to a gene. In DNA, the CDR3 is TGTGCCAGTAGGGGCAGGGACAGGAAACAAAAACTGTTTTTT. It translates to CASRGRDRKQKLFF.

This chain's CDR3 is CASSQAQRFQETQYF. The CDR3, as DNA: TGTGCCAGCAGCCAAGCACAGCGATTTCAAGAGACCCAGTACTTC. V gene TRBV3-1 combines with J gene TRBJ2-5, with D unresolved. CDR1 is LGHDT, CDR2 YNNKEL, per germline (reference sequence). CDR3 length equals 15 residues. With 1 base removed from V and 2 bases from J, the gap between germline ends came to 11 bases.

This clonotype was counted ten times or more. CDR3 residues: CASSPLSNEQFF. The DNA of the CDR3 is TGTGCCAGCAGTCCACTCAGCAATGAGCAGTTCTTC. The V gene is TRBV12-3 or TRBV12-4, the J gene TRBJ2-1; no definite D call. The ends were cut back, 5 bases at V and 6 bases at J, with 8 bases in the middle. This CDR3 comprises 12 residues.

This clonotype was found a few times. For the CDR3, the DNA is TGTGCCAGCAGCTTAACGCCTCCCCGGGGACGGATATTCAATGAGCAGTTCTTC. Residues: CASSLTPPRGRIFNEQFF. J is TRBJ2-1 and V is TRBV7-6; either TRBD1 or TRBD2 may fit D (5 bases each). Between the trimmed V and J ends, which lost 2 bases and 6 bases, there was a span of 23 bases. The CDR3 runs to 18 residues. The V gene's germline CDR1 is SGHVS and CDR2 FNYEAQ.

Only a few counts were recorded for this clonotype. This rearrangement joins TRBV20-1 to TRBJ2-4, with TRBD1 identical over 8 bases. J lost 5 bases, V lost 3 bases, and 3 bases had no gene match. CDR3 length: 13 residues. Germline V lookup: CDR1 DFQATT, CDR2 SNEGSKA (reference sequence). Here the CDR3 DNA reads TGCAGTGCTAGCCCGACAGGGGAAAACATTCAGTACTTC. This gives the protein CSASPTGENIQYF.

This clonotype was recorded only once. The CDR3 DNA is TGTGCCAGCAGTTTGACGGACAGGGGCGGAAAACTGTTTTTT. Its translation: CASSLTDRGGKLFF. The genes are TRBV12-3 or TRBV12-4 and TRBJ1-4; 9 bases agree with TRBD1. J was trimmed by 10 bases and V by 3 bases; bases with no gene match: 6. This CDR3 region has 14 residues.

As for this clonotype: The missing conserved phenylalanine or tryptophan at the end of this CDR3 makes a read error likely. The chain has TRBV5-1 and TRBJ1-4, with TRBD1 matching over 7 bases. The length of the CDR3 is 14 residues. Germline CDR1 and CDR2: SGHRS and YFSETQ. After removal of 4 bases from V and 4 bases from J, the junction contained 4 bases not matched to a gene. Here the CDR3 reads CASSPRQGNEKLFL. CDR3 coding DNA: TGCGCCAGCAGCCCGAGACAGGGTAATGAAAAACTGTTTTTA.

This clonotype was picked up a small number of times. The V gene is TRBV5-1, the J gene TRBJ2-7; D is unresolved. Trimming took off 0 bases at V and 3 bases at J, with 7 bases between the two ends. The CDR3 runs 13 residues. The germline gives CDR1 SGHRS, CDR2 YFSETQ. This chain's CDR3 is CASSLVADYEQYF. Written as DNA, the CDR3 is TGCGCCAGCAGCTTGGTTGCCGACTACGAGCAGTACTTC.

The chain uses TRBV7-2 and TRBJ1-3; 8 bases line up with TRBD1. Trimming at V came to 5 bases and at J to 0 bases, leaving 6 bases not matched to a gene. The CDR3 has 16 residues. The germline gives CDR1 SGHTA, CDR2 FQGNSA. Here the CDR3 reads CASSRQGQGSGNTIYF. The CDR3 DNA follows: TGTGCCAGCAGCCGACAAGGACAGGGCTCTGGAAACACCATATATTTT.

The chain has TRBV5-3 and TRBJ1-1; the D is unclear. TRBV5-3 qualifies as an ORF whose function is uncertain. The V end lost 1 base, the J end lost 0 bases, and 13 bases lay between the germline ends. This CDR3 has 16 residues. This CDR3 is CARSLIEGGMNTEAFF. The CDR3 nucleotides are TGTGCCAGAAGCTTGATTGAGGGAGGCATGAACACTGAAGCTTTCTTT.